These 10 T cell receptor beta chains came from one sample sequenced in a study of human T cells and chemical hapten exposure. Each CDR3 protein gets one entry after TCRdb re-called the RACE reads with MiXCR. The sample includes 90,000 to 110,000 distinct CDR3 sequences, roughly 9% seen only once; the top ten take approximately 3%. Indicated time point: patch test 2, 6 weeks after DPC sensitization. The sample's treatment: therapeutic diphenylcyclopropenone sensitization with weekly scalp DPC. This material consisted of whole blood, taken in connection with sensitization to the hapten diphenylcyclopropenone (DPC). The receptors come from a woman between 35 and 50 years old with alopecia areata. Some clones in this sample may be carry-over from other donors' samples.

The V call is TRBV20-1, the J call TRBJ2-3, with D unclear. V lost 6 bases and J lost 4, with 8 bases in between. CDR1 and CDR2 from the germline V gene are DFQATT and SNEGSKA (reference sequence). The CDR3 covers 11 residues. The CDR3, as DNA: TGCAGTGCGATTAGAGCAGATACGCAGTATTTT. This encodes CSAIRADTQYF.

This clonotype was seen repeatedly, ten times or more. The chain employs TRBV3-1 and TRBJ1-2; D gene ambiguous. Trimming removed 0 bases from V and 4 bases from J, with 9 bases in between. Germline V gene data show CDR1 as LGHDT and CDR2 as YNNKEL (reference sequence). This CDR3 is 14 amino acids long. Here the CDR3 reads CASSQDLAGYGYTF. The CDR3 DNA is TGTGCCAGCAGCCAAGATTTGGCGGGCTATGGCTACACCTTC.

This clonotype was seen a few times. The rearrangement uses TRBV10-1 and TRBJ2-5; 14 nucleotides agree with TRBD2. The germline gives CDR1 WNHNN, CDR2 SYGVQD (reference sequence). V gave up 5 bases and J gave up 3 bases; unmatched junction bases: 2. The CDR3 is made up of 15 amino acids. The CDR3 DNA reads as TGCGCCAGCAGTTCGGGACTAGCGGGGGAAGAGACCCAGTACTTC. This translates into CASSSGLAGEETQYF.

This clonotype has a handful of counts. This rearrangement joins TRBV12-3 or TRBV12-4 to TRBJ1-1; weak D call: TRBD1 (6 bases). The CDR3 has 15 amino acids. The germline V and J ends were trimmed by 6 bases and 4 bases, with 18 bases remaining between them. The CDR3, as DNA: TGTGCCAGCAGCCCCACTCGGACAGCAACCACTGAAGCTTTCTTT. It specifies CASSPTRTATTEAFF.

This clonotype was observed at least ten times. The rearrangement uses TRBV5-4 and TRBJ2-5, with 7 bases aligning to TRBD2. The CDR3 has 13 amino acids. From germline, CDR1 is SGHNT and CDR2 YYREEE (reference sequence). The ends lost 2 bases at V and 5 bases at J; junction bases unmatched: 3. Written as DNA, the CDR3 is TGTGCCAGCAGCTTTAGAGCGGGGGAGACCCAGTACTTC. Its translation is CASSFRAGETQYF.

The chain carries TRBV7-6 and TRBJ2-5; D not certain. This CDR3 region has 13 residues. The germline V gene has CDR1 SGHVS and CDR2 FNYEAQ. Trimming removed 0 bases at V and 0 bases at J, with 2 bases between. CDR3 in amino acids: CASSLADQETQYF. CDR3 sequence (DNA): TGTGCCAGCAGCTTAGCAGACCAAGAGACCCAGTACTTC. Drawing the rest from reference TRBV7-6 and TRBJ2-5, the complete variable domain is GAGVSQSPRYKVTKRGQDVALRCDPISGHVSLYWYRQALGQGPEFLTYFNYEAQQDKSGLPNDRFSAERPEGSISTLTIQRTEQRDSAMYRCASSLADQETQYFGPGTRLLVL.

In this sample, this clonotype turned up many times. The rearrangement uses TRBV4-2 and TRBJ2-2, with D perhaps matching TRBD2 (6 bases). The CDR3 is 17 amino acids. Trimming took off 0 bases at V and 7 bases at J, with 18 bases between the two ends. Germline CDR1 is LGHNA and CDR2 is YNFKEQ. CDR3 nucleotide sequence: TGTGCCAGCAGCCAAGAGAAGGGCGGGGACGGTGGCGGGGAGCTGTTTTTT. This gives the protein CASSQEKGGDGGGELFF.

This clonotype showed up many times. The chain employs TRBV7-2 and TRBJ2-5, with a tentative D call TRBD2 (5 bases). The CDR3 is made up of 13 amino acids. Germline CDR1 SGHTA, CDR2 FQGNSA. The V end was cut by 1 base, the J end by 2 bases, with 5 bases between. CDR3 sequence (DNA): TGTGCCAGCAGCTTAGGACTACAAGAGACCCAGTACTTC. Translation gives CASSLGLQETQYF.

There are many counts of this clonotype. V and J are TRBV7-2 and TRBJ2-4; 11 bases line up with TRBD2. The V and J ends lost 5 bases and 9 bases, in that order; junction bases with no gene match: 6. Per the germline V gene, CDR1 is SGHTA and CDR2 is FQGNSA. The CDR3 consists of 14 residues. The CDR3 region is CASSNSGGAGIQYF. CDR3 coding DNA: TGTGCCAGCAGCAATAGCGGGGGGGCTGGCATTCAGTACTTC.

This clonotype was counted at least ten times. This chain uses TRBV7-2 with TRBJ2-7; 8 nucleotides line up with TRBD2. Trimming at V came to 1 base and at J to 0 bases, leaving 2 bases not matched to a gene. The CDR3 extends over 15 amino acids. The germline V gene encodes CDR1 SGHTA and CDR2 FQGNSA. Here the CDR3 DNA reads TGTGCCAGCAGCTTAGGACGGGGGGGCTCCTACGAGCAGTACTTC. Its translation is CASSLGRGGSYEQYF.